The sample holds a few counts of the clone carrying this T cell receptor delta chain. A far more abundant clone sits one base away, making this likely a read error. Sequencing used genomic DNA taken from PBMCs of patients and controls. This sample stems from a study of gamma delta lymphoproliferative disorders and STAT genes. Study information: The LymphoTrack Dx TCRG Assay amplified gamma chains from at least 50 ng of genomic DNA.

TCRdb re-called clones from the multiplex PCR reads using CATT. The data hold more than 900 delta-chain clones, with roughly 2% observed a single time. The receptor was isolated from a human donor in good health. Sequenced: blood.

Written as DNA, the CDR3 is TGTGCTCTTGGGGACCCGGGACTTCCTCCCAGAATCCTAATTACTGGGGGACTCAAAGGGGGCACCGGTAAACTCATCTTT. Protein product: CALGDPGLPPRILITGGLKGGTGKLIF. This chain joins TRDV1 and TRDJ1, with 9 bases lining up with TRDD3. Germline CDR1 reads TSWWSYY; CDR2 reads QGS. The CDR3 is 27 amino acids.